A single sample is the source of the 11 T cell receptor beta chains below, sequenced in a study of OX40 agonist ivuxolimab in advanced cancers. The protocol was immunoSEQ multiplex PCR, while the TCRdb copy is restricted to in-frame clones and leaves out a portion. The sample consists of nearly 50,000 clones, around 87% of them appearing once. This specimen consisted of CD4+ or CD8+ T cells sorted from blood, obtained in a trial of the OX40 agonist ivuxolimab. These receptors all stem from an adult with an advanced solid tumor such as melanoma, head and neck, liver or kidney cancer.

The V call is TRBV7-2, the J call TRBJ2-7, with D maybe TRBD1 (5 bases). The CDR3 sequence is 15 residues long. The ends were cut back, 1 base at V and 0 bases at J, with 10 bases in the middle. In germline, CDR1 is SGHTA, CDR2 FQGNSA. The CDR3 bases are TGTGCCAGCAGCTTAGAATGGGGCAGCTCCTACGAGCAGTACTTC. Translating gives CASSLEWGSSYEQYF. The full variable domain, rest sourced from reference TRBV7-2 and TRBJ2-7, is GAGVSQSPSNKVTEKGKDVELRCDPISGHTALYWYRQSLGQGLEFLIYFQGNSAPDKSGLPSDRFSAERTGGSVSTLTIQRTQQEDSAVYLCASSLEWGSSYEQYFGPGTRLTVT.

V usage is TRBV6-5 and J usage is TRBJ2-2; perhaps TRBD1 as D (6 bases). V gave up 6 bases and J gave up 6 bases, with 8 bases separating them. Per germline, CDR1 MNHEY and CDR2 SVGAGI. The CDR3 extends over 12 amino acids. The CDR3: CASRRQAGELFF. Written as DNA, the CDR3 is TGTGCCAGCAGAAGACAGGCCGGGGAGCTGTTTTTT.

The chain carries TRBV7-9 and TRBJ1-2; D is unresolved. The CDR3 runs 11 residues. Germline assignment: CDR1 SEHNR and CDR2 FQNEAQ (reference sequence). Trimming took 1 base from V and 8 from J, leaving 5 bases between them. The CDR3 protein is CASSLVRGYTF. DNA for the CDR3: TGTGCCAGCAGCTTAGTAAGAGGCTACACCTTC.

V usage is TRBV2 and J usage is TRBJ1-1; tentatively, D is TRBD1 (6 bases). The germline gives CDR1 SNHLY, CDR2 FYNNEI. This CDR3 has 13 residues. V dropped 8 bases and J dropped 6 bases, with 16 bases sitting between them. CDR3 residues: CASQERGPSEAFF. As DNA, the CDR3 is TGTGCCAGCCAGGAGCGGGGGCCCTCTGAAGCTTTCTTT.

V is TRBV5-1 and J is TRBJ2-1; D tentatively reads TRBD1 or TRBD2 (6 bases each). The CDR3 has 15 amino acids. Trimming took off 0 bases at V and 14 bases at J, with 21 bases between the two ends. Germline CDR1 reads SGHRS; CDR2 reads YFSETQ. In DNA form, the CDR3 reads TGCGCCAGCAGCTTGGAGGGGGAGACCCGGCGGGGCAAGTTCTTC. This gives the protein CASSLEGETRRGKFF.

The chain links TRBV7-9 to TRBJ2-1; possibly TRBD2 for D (6 bases). V was clipped by 7 bases and J by 4 bases, with 11 bases between them. CDR1 and CDR2 (germline): SEHNR, FQNEAQ (reference sequence). The CDR3 loop spans 13 amino acids. The CDR3 nucleotides are TGTGCCAGCACCGCGACTAGGTACAATGAGCAGTTCTTC. Translation gives CASTATRYNEQFF.

CDR3 DNA sequence: TGTGCCAGCAGCTTAGGACAGATCGAAAAACTGTTTTTT. The encoded protein is CASSLGQIEKLFF. The V call is TRBV7-2, the J call TRBJ1-4, with a possible D match to TRBD1 (5 bases). Trimming pared 1 base from V and 8 bases from J, leaving 8 bases between. The length of the CDR3 is 13 residues. Germline V gene sequence: CDR1 SGHTA, CDR2 FQGNSA.

The table lists this clone with a few counts. The CDR3 sequence is CASSYGRGRGYTF. The CDR3 DNA is TGTGCCAGCAGTTACGGGAGGGGTCGGGGCTACACCTTC. This chain links TRBV6-5 with TRBJ1-2, with TRBD1 as a possible D gene (5 bases). Trimming removed 2 bases from V and 8 bases from J, with 12 bases in between. Germline V gene lookup returns CDR1 MNHEY and CDR2 SVGAGI. CDR3 size: 13 residues.

This chain connects TRBV10-3 to TRBJ2-5; no firm D call. The germline V and J ends were trimmed by 10 bases and 5 bases, with 11 bases remaining between them. Per germline, CDR1 ENHRY and CDR2 SYGVKD. CDR3 size: 11 residues. The CDR3 region is CATRRGETQYF. The CDR3 nucleotides are TGTGCCACGCGACGCGGTGAGACCCAGTACTTC.

V gene TRBV11-2 combines with J gene TRBJ2-5, with TRBD1 identical over 12 bases. CDR3 length equals 14 residues. Trimming took 6 bases from V and 4 from J; bases not matched to a gene: 3. Per the germline V gene, CDR1 is SGHAT and CDR2 is FQNNGV. The CDR3 DNA sequence: TGTGCCAGCAGTCCGGGACAGGGGGCAGAGACCCAGTACTTC. Translating gives CASSPGQGAETQYF.

The genes are TRBV6-1 and TRBJ2-3, with 11 bases identical to TRBD2. CDR3 length equals 17 residues. CDR1 and CDR2 from the germline V gene are MNHNS and SASEGT. V was clipped by 4 bases and J by 2 bases; unmatched bases: 8. CDR3 loop: CASSALAGASFTDTQYF. DNA for the CDR3: TGTGCCAGCAGTGCACTAGCGGGGGCGTCGTTCACAGATACGCAGTATTTT.